This entry describes one T cell receptor beta chain. The antigen is undetermined. All donors with ophthalmopathy were recorded as having moderate-to-severe activity, CAS ≥3, NOSPECS ≥4 and a duration under 3 months. The authors used Ficoll-Paque density gradient centrifugation to separate PBMCs. The input was 10 ml of fresh peripheral blood. These data come from a study of Graves' ophthalmopathy and Graves' hyperthyroidism. RNA transcripts were the template, and TCR beta CDR3 regions were amplified from them. First-round RT-PCR employed HTBI primers, with a second-round multiplex PCR after it. TCRdb re-derived calls from the multiplex PCR reads in MiXCR, one entry per CDR3 protein. Here the sample spans approximately 700,000 distinct CDR3 sequences, roughly 41% being singletons. Trimming removed 3 bases at V and 1 base at J, with 16 bases between. Germline-derived CDR1 and CDR2 are SGHTA and FQGNSA. This CDR3 is 18 amino acids long.

Study results and caveats: A 13-signature model separated ophthalmopathy from stable hyperthyroidism, just under 90% sensitivity, roughly 80% specificity.

The chain couples TRBV7-2 to TRBJ2-6; weak D call: TRBD1 (6 bases). Sequenced input: peripheral blood. This receptor was identified in an adult man with Graves' ophthalmopathy. Here the CDR3 DNA reads TGTGCCAGCAGCTTTACAGGGAGTGAGGCGTCTGGGGCCAACGTCCTGACTTTC. This translates into CASSFTGSEASGANVLTF.